The T cell receptor (beta chain) under discussion was sequenced for a study of T-cell memory formation after mild COVID-19. Whole-study context: Across donors, TCR clusters were largely donor specific. Study-wide findings and caveats: Clones contracting across day 15 to 85 had a balanced CD4/CD8 profile; later expanding clones leaned CD4+.

Looked up from germline, CDR1 is MGHRA and CDR2 is YSYEKL. Losses at the gene ends were 1 base for V and 4 bases for J; bases not matched to a gene: 12. The CDR3 loop spans 17 amino acids. Turning to this clonotype: Its target is unknown.

TCRdb called the 5' RACE reads again in MiXCR, with one record for every CDR3 protein. This repertoire shows about 410,000 distinct CDR3 sequences, around 17% found once; its top ten account for 20% to 25%. The gene calls are TRBV4-1 and TRBJ2-5, with TRBD1 matching over 7 bases. Sequencing was done on a sample of PBMCs or a T cell subset sorted from them (not recorded which). The source of this sequence is a man younger than 35 who had mild COVID-19 (a few samples of this study predate the infection). Cell type and time point are not known. The CDR3 loop is CASSQGGARGPGETQYF. The CDR3 DNA reads as TGCGCCAGCAGCCAAGGTGGGGCGAGGGGGCCAGGAGAGACCCAGTACTTC.